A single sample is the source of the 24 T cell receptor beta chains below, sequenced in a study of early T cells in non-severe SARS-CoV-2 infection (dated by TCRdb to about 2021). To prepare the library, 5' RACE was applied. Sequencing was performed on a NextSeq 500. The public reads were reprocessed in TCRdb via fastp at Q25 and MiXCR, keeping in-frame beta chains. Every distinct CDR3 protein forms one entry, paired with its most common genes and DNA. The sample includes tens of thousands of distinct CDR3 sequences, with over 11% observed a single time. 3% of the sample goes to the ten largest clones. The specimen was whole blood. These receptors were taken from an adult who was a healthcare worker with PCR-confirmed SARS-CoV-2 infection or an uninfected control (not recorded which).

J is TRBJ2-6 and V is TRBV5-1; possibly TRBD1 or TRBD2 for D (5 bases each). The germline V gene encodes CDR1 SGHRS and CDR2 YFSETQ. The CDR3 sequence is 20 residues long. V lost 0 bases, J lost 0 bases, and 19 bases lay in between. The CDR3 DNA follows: TGCGCCAGCAGCTTGGAGGGAGTTTATAGGACATACTCTGGGGCCAACGTCCTGACTTTC. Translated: CASSLEGVYRTYSGANVLTF.

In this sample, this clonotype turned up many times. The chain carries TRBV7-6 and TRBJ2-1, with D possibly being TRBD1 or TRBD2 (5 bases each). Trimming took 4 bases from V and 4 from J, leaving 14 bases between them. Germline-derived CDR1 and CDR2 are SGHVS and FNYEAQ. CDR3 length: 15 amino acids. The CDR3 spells CASSSGRLKYNEQFF. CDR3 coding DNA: TGTGCCAGCAGCTCGGGACGGCTAAAATACAATGAGCAGTTCTTC.

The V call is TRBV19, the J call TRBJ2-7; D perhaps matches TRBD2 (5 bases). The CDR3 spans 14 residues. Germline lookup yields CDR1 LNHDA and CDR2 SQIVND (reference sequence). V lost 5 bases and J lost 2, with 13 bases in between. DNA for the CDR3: TGTGCCAGTAGTGCCGGACTCATGCCCTACGAGCAGTACTTC. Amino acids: CASSAGLMPYEQYF.

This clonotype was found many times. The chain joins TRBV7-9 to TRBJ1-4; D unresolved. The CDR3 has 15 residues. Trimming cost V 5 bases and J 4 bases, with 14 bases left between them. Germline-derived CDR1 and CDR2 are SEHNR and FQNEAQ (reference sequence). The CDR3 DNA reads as TGTGCCAGCAGCACCAATTGGCAGGATAATGAAAAACTGTTTTTT. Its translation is CASSTNWQDNEKLFF.

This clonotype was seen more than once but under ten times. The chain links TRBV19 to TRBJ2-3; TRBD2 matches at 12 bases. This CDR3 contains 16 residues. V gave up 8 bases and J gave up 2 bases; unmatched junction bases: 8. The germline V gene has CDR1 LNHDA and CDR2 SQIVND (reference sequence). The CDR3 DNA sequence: TGTGCCAGTTCCCGAGGACTAGCGGGGAACACAGATACGCAGTATTTT. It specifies CASSRGLAGNTDTQYF.

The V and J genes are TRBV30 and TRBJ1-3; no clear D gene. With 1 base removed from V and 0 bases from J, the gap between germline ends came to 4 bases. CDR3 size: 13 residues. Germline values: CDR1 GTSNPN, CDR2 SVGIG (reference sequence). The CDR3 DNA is TGTGCCTGGAGTGGATTCTCTGGAAACACCATATATTTT. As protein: CAWSGFSGNTIYF.

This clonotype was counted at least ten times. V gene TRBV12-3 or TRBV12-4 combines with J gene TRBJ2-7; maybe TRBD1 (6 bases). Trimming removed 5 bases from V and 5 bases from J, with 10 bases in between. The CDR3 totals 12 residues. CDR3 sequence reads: CASSPGDHEQYF. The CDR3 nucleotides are TGTGCCAGCAGTCCAGGGGACCACGAGCAGTACTTC.

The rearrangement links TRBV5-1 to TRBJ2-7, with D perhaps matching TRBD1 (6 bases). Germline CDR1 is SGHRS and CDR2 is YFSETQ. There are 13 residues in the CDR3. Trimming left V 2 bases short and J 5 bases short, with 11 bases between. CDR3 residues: CASSFAGQHEQYF. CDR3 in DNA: TGCGCCAGCAGCTTCGCTGGACAGCACGAGCAGTACTTC.

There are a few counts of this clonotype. For the CDR3, the DNA is TGTGCCAGCAGTCTGCTGCTAAATCAGCCCCAGCATTTT. The encoded protein is CASSLLLNQPQHF. The V call is TRBV27, the J call TRBJ1-5; D unclear. The CDR3 loop spans 13 amino acids. CDR1 MNHEY and CDR2 SMNVEV come from the germline V gene (reference sequence). Trimming shortened V by 5 bases and J by 4 bases, and 9 bases separated the two germline ends.

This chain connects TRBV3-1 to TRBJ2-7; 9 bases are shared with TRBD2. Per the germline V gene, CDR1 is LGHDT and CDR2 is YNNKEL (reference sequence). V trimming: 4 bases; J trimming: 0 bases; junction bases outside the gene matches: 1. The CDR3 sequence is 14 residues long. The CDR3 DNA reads TGTGCCAGCAGCCTAGCGGGAGTCTCCTACGAGCAGTACTTC. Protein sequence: CASSLAGVSYEQYF.

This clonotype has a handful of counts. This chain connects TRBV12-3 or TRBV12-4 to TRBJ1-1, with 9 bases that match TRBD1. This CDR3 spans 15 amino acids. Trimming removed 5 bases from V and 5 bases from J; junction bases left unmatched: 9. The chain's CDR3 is CASSNPRTGDTEAFF. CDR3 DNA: TGTGCCAGCAGTAACCCGCGGACAGGGGATACTGAAGCTTTCTTT.

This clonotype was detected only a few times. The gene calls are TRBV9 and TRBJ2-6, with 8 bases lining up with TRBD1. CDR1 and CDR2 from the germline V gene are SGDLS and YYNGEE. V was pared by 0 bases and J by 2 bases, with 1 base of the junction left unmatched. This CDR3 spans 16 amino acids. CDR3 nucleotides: TGTGCCAGCAGCGTAGGACAGGGGACTGGGGCCAACGTCCTGACTTTC. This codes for CASSVGQGTGANVLTF.

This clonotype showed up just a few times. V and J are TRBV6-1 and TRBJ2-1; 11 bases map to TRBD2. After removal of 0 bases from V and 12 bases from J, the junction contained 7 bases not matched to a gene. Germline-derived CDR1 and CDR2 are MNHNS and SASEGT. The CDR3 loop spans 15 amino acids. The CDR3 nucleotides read TGTGCCAGCAGTGAAGCATCACTAGCGGGAGTGTGGCAGTTCTTC. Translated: CASSEASLAGVWQFF.

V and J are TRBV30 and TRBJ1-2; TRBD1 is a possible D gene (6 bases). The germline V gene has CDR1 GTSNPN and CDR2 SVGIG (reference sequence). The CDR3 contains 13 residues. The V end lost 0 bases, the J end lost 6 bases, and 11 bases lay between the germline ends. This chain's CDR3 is CAWSVSGVDGYTF. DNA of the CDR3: TGTGCCTGGAGTGTATCAGGGGTGGATGGCTACACCTTC.

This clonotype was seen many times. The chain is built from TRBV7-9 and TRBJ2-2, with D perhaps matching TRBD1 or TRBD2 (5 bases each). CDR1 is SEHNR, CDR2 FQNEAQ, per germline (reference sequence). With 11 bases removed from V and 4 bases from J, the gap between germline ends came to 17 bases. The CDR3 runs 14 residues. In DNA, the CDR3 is TGTGCCGGATTAGACTACAGGTCCACCGGGGAGCTGTTTTTT. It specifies CAGLDYRSTGELFF.

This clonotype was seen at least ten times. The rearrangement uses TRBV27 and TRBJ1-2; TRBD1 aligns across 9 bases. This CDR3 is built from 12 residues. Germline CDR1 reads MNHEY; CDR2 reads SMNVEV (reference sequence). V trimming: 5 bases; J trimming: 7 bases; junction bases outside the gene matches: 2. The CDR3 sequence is CASSGQGTGYTF. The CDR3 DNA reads TGTGCCAGCAGTGGACAGGGGACTGGCTACACCTTC.

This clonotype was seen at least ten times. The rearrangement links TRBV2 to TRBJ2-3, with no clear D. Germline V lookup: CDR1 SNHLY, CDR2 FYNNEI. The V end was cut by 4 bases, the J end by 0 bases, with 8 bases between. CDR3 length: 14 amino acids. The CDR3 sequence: CASSAEPSTDTQYF. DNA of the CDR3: TGTGCCAGCAGTGCCGAGCCGAGCACAGATACGCAGTATTTT.

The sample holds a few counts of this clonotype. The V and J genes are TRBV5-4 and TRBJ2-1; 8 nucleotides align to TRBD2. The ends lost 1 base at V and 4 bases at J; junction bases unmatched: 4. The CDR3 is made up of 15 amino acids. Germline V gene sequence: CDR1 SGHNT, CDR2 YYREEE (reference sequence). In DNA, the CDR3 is TGTGCCAGCAGCTTGAGGCTAGCGGGTTACAATGAGCAGTTCTTC. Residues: CASSLRLAGYNEQFF.

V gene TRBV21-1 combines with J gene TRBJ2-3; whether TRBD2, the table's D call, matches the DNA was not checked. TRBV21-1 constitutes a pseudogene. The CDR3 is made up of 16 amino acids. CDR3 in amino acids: CASSKVPSGRTDTQYF. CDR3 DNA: TGTGCCAGCAGCAAAGTCCCTAGCGGGAGGACAGATACGCAGTATTTT.

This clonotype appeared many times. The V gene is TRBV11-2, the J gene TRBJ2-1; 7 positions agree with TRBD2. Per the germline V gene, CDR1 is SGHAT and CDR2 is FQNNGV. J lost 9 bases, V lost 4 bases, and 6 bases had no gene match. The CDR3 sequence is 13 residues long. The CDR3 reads CASSWGGEGEQFF. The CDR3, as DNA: TGTGCCAGCAGCTGGGGAGGGGAGGGTGAGCAGTTCTTC.

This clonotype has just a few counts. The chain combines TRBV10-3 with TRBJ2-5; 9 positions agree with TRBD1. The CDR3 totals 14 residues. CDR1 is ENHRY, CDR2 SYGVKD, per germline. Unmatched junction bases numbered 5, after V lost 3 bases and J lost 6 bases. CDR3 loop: CAISDPGQGQTQYF. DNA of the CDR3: TGTGCCATCAGTGATCCGGGACAGGGACAGACCCAGTACTTC.

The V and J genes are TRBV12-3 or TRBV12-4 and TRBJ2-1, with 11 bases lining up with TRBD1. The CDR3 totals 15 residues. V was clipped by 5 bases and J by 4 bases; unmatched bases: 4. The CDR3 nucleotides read TGTGCCAGCAGTAACCGGGACAGGGGGTACAATGAGCAGTTCTTC. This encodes CASSNRDRGYNEQFF.

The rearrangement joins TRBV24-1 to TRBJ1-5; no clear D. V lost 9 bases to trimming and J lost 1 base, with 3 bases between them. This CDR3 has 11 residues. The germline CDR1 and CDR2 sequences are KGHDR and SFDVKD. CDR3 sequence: CATGSNQPQHF. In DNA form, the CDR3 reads TGTGCCACCGGAAGCAATCAGCCCCAGCATTTT.

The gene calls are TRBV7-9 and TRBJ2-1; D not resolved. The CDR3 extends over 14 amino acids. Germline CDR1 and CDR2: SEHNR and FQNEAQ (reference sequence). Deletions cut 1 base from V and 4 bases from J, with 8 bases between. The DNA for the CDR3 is TGTGCCAGCAGCTTAGTGTCCCCATACAATGAGCAGTTCTTC. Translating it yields CASSLVSPYNEQFF.